This T cell receptor beta chain was recorded in a study of identical twins. Points on this clonotype: Its antigen is not known.

Study-level findings and limits: Insertions ran lower in abundant cord blood beta clonotypes, though not in memory repertoires.

Trimming took 1 base from V and 7 from J, leaving 17 bases between them. Germline CDR1 is SGHTA and CDR2 is FQGNSA. There are 17 residues in the CDR3. TCRdb recomputed calls from the 5' RACE reads with MiXCR, one row per CDR3 protein. The data hold about 1.7 million distinct CDR3 sequences, with under 35% observed a single time. This TCR came from a newborn girl in good health. The chain employs TRBV7-2 and TRBJ1-6; possible D gene TRBD1, 5 bases. Material: cord blood. The CDR3 region is CASSLVSSQVANSPLHF. The CDR3 region has the DNA TGTGCCAGCAGCTTAGTATCATCACAGGTGGCAAATTCACCCCTCCACTTT.